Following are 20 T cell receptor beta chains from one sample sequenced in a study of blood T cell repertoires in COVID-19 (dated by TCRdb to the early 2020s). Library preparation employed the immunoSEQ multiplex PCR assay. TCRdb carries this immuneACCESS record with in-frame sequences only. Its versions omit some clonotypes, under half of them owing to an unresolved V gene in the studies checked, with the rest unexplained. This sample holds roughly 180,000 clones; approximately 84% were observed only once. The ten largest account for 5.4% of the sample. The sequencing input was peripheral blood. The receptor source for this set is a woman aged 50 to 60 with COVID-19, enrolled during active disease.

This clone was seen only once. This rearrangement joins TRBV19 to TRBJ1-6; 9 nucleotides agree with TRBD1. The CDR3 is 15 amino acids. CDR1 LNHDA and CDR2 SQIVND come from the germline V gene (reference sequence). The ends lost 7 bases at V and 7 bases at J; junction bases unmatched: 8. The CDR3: CASTPGQGFNSPLHF. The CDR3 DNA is TGTGCCAGTACCCCGGGACAGGGATTCAATTCACCCCTCCACTTT.

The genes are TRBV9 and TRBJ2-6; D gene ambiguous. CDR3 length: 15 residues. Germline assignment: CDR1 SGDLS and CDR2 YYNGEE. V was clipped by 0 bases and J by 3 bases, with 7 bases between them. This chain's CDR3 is CASSVGPHGANVLTF. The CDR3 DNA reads TGTGCCAGCAGCGTAGGGCCCCATGGGGCCAACGTCCTGACTTTC. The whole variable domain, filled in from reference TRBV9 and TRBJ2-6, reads DSGVTQTPKHLITATGQRVTLRCSPRSGDLSVYWYQQSLDQGLQFLIQYYNGEERAKGNILERFSAQQFPDLHSELNLSSLELGDSALYFCASSVGPHGANVLTFGAGSRLTVL.

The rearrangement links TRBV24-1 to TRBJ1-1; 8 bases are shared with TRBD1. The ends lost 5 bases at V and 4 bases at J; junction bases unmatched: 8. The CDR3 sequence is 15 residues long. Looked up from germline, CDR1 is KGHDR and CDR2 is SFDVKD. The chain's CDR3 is CATSATDRVGTEAFF. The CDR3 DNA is TGTGCCACCAGTGCCACGGACAGGGTTGGCACTGAAGCTTTCTTT.

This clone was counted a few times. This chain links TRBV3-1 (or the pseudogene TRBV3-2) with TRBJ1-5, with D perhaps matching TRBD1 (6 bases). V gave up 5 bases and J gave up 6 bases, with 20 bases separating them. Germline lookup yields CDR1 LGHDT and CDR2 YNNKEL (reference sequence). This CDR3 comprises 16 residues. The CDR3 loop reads CASSTDFRQVPQPQHF. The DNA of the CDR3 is TGTGCCAGCAGCACCGATTTTCGACAGGTCCCTCAGCCCCAGCATTTT.

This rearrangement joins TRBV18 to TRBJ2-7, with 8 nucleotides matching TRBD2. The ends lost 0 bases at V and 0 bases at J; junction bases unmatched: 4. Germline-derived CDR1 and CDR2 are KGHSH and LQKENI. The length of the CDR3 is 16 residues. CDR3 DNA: TGTGCCAGCTCACCACCGCCTAGCGGGTACTCCTACGAGCAGTACTTC. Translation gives CASSPPPSGYSYEQYF.

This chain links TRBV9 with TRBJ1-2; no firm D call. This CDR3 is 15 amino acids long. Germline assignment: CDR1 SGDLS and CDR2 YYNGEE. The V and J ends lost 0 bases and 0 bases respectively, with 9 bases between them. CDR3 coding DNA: TGTGCCAGCAGCGTAGCTATGTCGACTAACTATGGCTACACCTTC. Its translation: CASSVAMSTNYGYTF.

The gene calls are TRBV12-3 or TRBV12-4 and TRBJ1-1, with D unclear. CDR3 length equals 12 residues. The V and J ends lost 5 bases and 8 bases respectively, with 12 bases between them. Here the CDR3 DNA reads TGTGCCAGCAGTCCCTCGGTTCCGGAAGCTTTCTTT. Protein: CASSPSVPEAFF.

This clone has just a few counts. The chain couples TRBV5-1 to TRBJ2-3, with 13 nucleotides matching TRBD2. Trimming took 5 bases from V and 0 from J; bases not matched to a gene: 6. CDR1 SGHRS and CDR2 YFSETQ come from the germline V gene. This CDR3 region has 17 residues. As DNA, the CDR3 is TGCGCCAGCAGAGGACTAGCGGGGGTCGGGAGCACAGATACGCAGTATTTT. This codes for CASRGLAGVGSTDTQYF. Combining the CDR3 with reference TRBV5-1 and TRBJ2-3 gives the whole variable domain KAGVTQTPRYLIKTRGQQVTLSCSPISGHRSVSWYQQTPGQGLQFLFEYFSETQRNKGNFPGRFSGRQFSNSRSEMNVSTLELGDSALYLCASRGLAGVGSTDTQYFGPGTRLTVL.

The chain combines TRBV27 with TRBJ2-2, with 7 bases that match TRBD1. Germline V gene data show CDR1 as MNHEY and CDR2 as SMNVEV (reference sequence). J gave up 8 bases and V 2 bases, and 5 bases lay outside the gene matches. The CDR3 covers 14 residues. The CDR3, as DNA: TGTGCCAGCAGTTTAAAAGGGGGCATTGGGGAGCTGTTTTTT. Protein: CASSLKGGIGELFF.

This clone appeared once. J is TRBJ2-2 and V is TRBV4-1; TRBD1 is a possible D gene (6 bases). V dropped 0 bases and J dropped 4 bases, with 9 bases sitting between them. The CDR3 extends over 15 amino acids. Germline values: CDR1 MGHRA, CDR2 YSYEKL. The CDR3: CASSQEGQVTGELFF. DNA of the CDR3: TGCGCCAGCAGCCAAGAGGGACAAGTCACCGGGGAGCTGTTTTTT.

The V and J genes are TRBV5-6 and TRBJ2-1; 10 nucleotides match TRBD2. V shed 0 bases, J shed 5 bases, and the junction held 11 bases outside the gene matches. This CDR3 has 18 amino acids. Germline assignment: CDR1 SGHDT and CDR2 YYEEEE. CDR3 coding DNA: TGTGCCAGCAGCTTGGTTCGACTAGCGGGTTTTCCCAACAATGAGCAGTTCTTC. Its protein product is CASSLVRLAGFPNNEQFF. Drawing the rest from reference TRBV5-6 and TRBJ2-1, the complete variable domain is DAGVTQSPTHLIKTRGQQVTLRCSPKSGHDTVSWYQQALGQGPQFIFQYYEEEERQRGNFPDRFSGHQFPNYSSELNVNALLLGDSALYLCASSLVRLAGFPNNEQFFGPGTRLTVL.

Here the CDR3 reads CASTPSLGGVSEQYF. CDR3 sequence (DNA): TGTGCCAGTACCCCCAGCCTTGGGGGGGTGAGCGAGCAGTACTTC. The rearrangement uses TRBV19 and TRBJ2-7, with 7 bases identical to TRBD2. This CDR3 comprises 15 residues. Germline V lookup: CDR1 LNHDA, CDR2 SQIVND (reference sequence). J gave up 6 bases and V 7 bases, and 15 bases lay outside the gene matches. The full variable domain, rest sourced from reference TRBV19 and TRBJ2-7, is DGGITQSPKYLFRKEGQNVTLSCEQNLNHDAMYWYRQDPGQGLRLIYYSQIVNDFQKGDIAEGYSVSREKKESFPLTVTSAQKNPTAFYLCASTPSLGGVSEQYFGPGTRLTVT.

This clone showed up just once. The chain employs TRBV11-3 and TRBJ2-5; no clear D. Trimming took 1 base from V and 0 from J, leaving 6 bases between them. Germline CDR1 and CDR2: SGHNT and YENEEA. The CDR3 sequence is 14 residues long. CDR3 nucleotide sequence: TGTGCCAGCAGCTTAGCGGAGTACCAAGAGACCCAGTACTTC. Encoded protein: CASSLAEYQETQYF.

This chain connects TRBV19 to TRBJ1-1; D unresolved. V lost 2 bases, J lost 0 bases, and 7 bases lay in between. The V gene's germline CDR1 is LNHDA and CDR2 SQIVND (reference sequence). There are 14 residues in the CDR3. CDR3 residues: CASSITTMNTEAFF. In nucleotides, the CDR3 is TGTGCCAGTAGTATAACCACAATGAACACTGAAGCTTTCTTT.

This CDR3 reads CASSMFRENTEAFF. The CDR3 bases are TGTGCCAGTAGTATGTTCCGGGAGAACACTGAAGCTTTCTTT. V usage is TRBV19 and J usage is TRBJ1-1; D ambiguous. The V end was cut by 3 bases, the J end by 1 base, with 9 bases between. Germline V gives CDR1 LNHDA, CDR2 SQIVND (reference sequence). This CDR3 region has 14 residues.

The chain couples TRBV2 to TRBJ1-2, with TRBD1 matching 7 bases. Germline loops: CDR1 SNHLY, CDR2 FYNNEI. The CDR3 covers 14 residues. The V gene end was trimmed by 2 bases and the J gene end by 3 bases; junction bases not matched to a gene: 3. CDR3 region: CASSERQGDYGYTF. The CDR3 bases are TGTGCCAGCAGTGAAAGGCAGGGGGACTATGGCTACACCTTC.

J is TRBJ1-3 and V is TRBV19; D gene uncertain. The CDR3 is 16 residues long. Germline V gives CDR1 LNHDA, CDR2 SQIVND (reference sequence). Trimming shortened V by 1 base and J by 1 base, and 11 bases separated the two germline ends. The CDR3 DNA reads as TGTGCCAGTAGTATAGTCGGGAGGGTATCTGGAAACACCATATATTTT. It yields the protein CASSIVGRVSGNTIYF.

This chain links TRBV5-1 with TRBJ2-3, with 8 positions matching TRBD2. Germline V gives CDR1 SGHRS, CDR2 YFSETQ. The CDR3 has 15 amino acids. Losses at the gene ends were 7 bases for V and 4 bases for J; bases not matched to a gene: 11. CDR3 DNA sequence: TGCGCCAGCCAACCCGCCCGGGGGGGTCCAGATACGCAGTATTTT. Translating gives CASQPARGGPDTQYF.

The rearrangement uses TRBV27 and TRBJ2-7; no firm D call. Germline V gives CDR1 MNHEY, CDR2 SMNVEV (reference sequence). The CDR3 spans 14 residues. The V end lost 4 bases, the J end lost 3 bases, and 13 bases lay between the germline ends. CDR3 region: CASSSLTESYEQYF. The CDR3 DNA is TGTGCCAGCAGTTCTTTAACAGAGAGCTACGAGCAGTACTTC.

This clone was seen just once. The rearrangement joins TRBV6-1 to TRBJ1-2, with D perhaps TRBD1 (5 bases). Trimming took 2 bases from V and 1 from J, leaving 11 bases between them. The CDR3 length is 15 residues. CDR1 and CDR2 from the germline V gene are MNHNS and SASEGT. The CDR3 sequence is CASSEWVGVNYGYTF. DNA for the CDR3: TGTGCCAGCAGTGAATGGGTAGGGGTTAACTATGGCTACACCTTC.